This T cell receptor beta chain comes out of a study of tumor-infiltrating lymphocytes in primary liver carcinoma. Without any cell sorting, roughly 20-32 mg of bulk tissue yielded co-extracted RNA and DNA. The V gene end was trimmed by 8 bases and the J gene end by 1 base; junction bases not matched to a gene: 11. The CDR3 is 16 residues long. The germline V gene has CDR1 SNHLY and CDR2 FYNNEI. This clonotype was counted only a few times. Its antigen is currently unknown. Study outcomes and limitations: Tumors and blood were compared for top-250-clone fraction, and tumors had the significantly higher value (p = 0.039).

Using a constant-region primer together with ProtoScript II reverse transcriptase, TCR beta cDNA was made from approximately 0.55 ug of total RNA. Slightly modified ARM-PCR served as the procedure for the TCR beta libraries. These libraries came from three rounds of nested multiplex PCR. Primers for the first two PCR rounds were TRBV1-TRBV30 forward primers and a C-beta reverse primer (around 10 cycles per round). TCRdb redid the calling of the multiplex PCR reads with MiXCR, one entry per CDR3 protein. Of tens of thousands of distinct CDR3 sequences in the sample, 70% to 80% were seen once. The clonotype originates from a man in his forties with primary liver carcinoma and hepatitis B virus infection. This rearrangement joins TRBV2 to TRBJ2-4; TRBD1 agrees at 7 bases. Source material: liver tumor tissue from sampling region 2. Subset indicated: tumor region T2, inferior pole. The CDR3 sequence is CASGQDRASAKNIQYF. For the CDR3, the DNA is TGTGCCAGCGGACAAGACAGGGCGTCTGCCAAAAACATTCAGTACTTC.